The clone carrying this TCR beta chain occurred a few times. Its antigen is unknown. The beta constant-region primer was an equimolar mix of two oligonucleotides covering TRBC1 and TRBC2. The ligated cDNA underwent four PCR rounds using SP2 and nested alpha and beta constant-region primers. TCRdb called the UMI-ligation and nested PCR reads again in MiXCR, with one record for every CDR3 protein. Seen here are under 150,000 distinct CDR3 sequences, more than 15% observed once, and the top ten hold 0.5% to 0.75%. The data derive from a study of naive and memory T cell subsets. Overall study findings and caveats: Diversity fell and Gini index rose from naive through CM, EM, EMRA. Possibly reflecting memory cells re-expressing CD45RA, a few larger clonotypes occurred in naive repertoires, especially CD8. Over 85% of naive TCR sequences appeared only once, unlike memory subsets.

CD8 T cells were positively selected from what remained after CD4 positive selection. The CDR3 length is 12 residues. Per the germline V gene, CDR1 is SGHRS and CDR2 is YFSETQ. Trimming took off 4 bases at V and 6 bases at J, with 11 bases between the two ends. The sample was naive CD8+ T cells from blood. This sequence was found in a human donor in good health. The V gene is TRBV5-1, the J gene TRBJ2-7; D is possibly TRBD1 (6 bases). CDR3 in amino acids: CASSDTGPEQYF. The CDR3 DNA follows: TGCGCCAGCAGCGATACAGGGCCCGAGCAGTACTTC.